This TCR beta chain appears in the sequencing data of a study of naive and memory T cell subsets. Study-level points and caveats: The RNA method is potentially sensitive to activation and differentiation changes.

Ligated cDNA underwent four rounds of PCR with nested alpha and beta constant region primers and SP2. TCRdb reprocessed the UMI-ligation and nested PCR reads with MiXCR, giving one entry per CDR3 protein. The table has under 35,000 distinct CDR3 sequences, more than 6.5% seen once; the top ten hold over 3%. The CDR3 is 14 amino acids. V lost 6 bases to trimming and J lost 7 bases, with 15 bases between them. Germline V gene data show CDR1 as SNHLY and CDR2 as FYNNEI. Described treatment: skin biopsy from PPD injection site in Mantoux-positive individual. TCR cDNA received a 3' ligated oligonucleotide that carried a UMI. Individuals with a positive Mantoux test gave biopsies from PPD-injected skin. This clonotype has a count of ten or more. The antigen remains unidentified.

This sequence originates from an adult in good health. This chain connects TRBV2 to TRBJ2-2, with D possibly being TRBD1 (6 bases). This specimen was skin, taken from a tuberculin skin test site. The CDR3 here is CASREQGPGGELFF. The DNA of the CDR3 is TGTGCCAGCAGGGAACAGGGACCGGGCGGGGAGCTGTTTTTT.